These T cell receptor beta chains were read from a single sample in a study of blood T cell repertoires in COVID-19. The protocol was immunoSEQ multiplex PCR, while the TCRdb copy is restricted to in-frame clones and leaves out a portion. The repertoire holds under 300,000 clones, with 65% to 90% as singletons. Source material: peripheral blood. The receptors here all came from a woman aged 70-85 years with COVID-19, enrolled during active disease. Both conserved end residues are part of each CDR3. D genes are given only for firm matches. Clone sizes are given selectively: once, few, many, or a class where the clone is expanded.

TRBJ1-2 few TRBV12-3/TRBV12-4 NA CASSLQVYGYTF TGTGCCAGCAGTTTACAGGTCTATGGCTACACCTTC
TRBJ2-7 NA TRBV28 NA CASSLLQGDEQYF TGTGCCAGCAGTTTACTACAGGGTGACGAGCAGTACTTC
TRBJ1-6 NA TRBV11-2 TRBD1 CASSRDRASGTLHF TGTGCCAGCAGCAGGGACAGAGCCTCAGGGACCCTCCACTTT
TRBJ1-2 NA TRBV5-1 NA CASSLGANYGYTF TGCGCCAGCAGCTTGGGAGCTAACTATGGCTACACCTTC
TRBJ2-7 few TRBV6-2/TRBV6-3 NA CASSYLDRSPEQYF TGTGCCAGCAGTTACCTCGACAGGTCACCCGAGCAGTACTTC
TRBJ1-5 NA TRBV3-1/TRBV3-2 TRBD1 CASSLGTGNNQPQHF TGTGCCAGCAGCCTTGGGACAGGGAATAATCAGCCCCAGCATTTT
TRBJ2-1 NA TRBV28 TRBD1 CASSLEDRASYNEQFF TGTGCCAGCAGTTTAGAGGACAGGGCCTCCTACAATGAGCAGTTCTTC
TRBJ2-5 NA TRBV10-3 TRBD2 CAISESLAGGVQETQYF TGTGCCATCAGTGAGTCATTAGCGGGGGGCGTCCAAGAGACCCAGTACTTC
TRBJ1-1 NA TRBV29-1 TRBD1 CSVGTAKLNTEAFF TGCAGCGTGGGGACAGCGAAATTGAACACTGAAGCTTTCTTT
TRBJ2-2 NA TRBV6-5 NA CASSFFRLGELFF TGTGCCAGCAGTTTCTTCAGGTTGGGGGAGCTGTTTTTT
TRBJ1-1 NA TRBV2 TRBD1 CASSRQGAWAEAFF TGTGCCAGCAGCCGACAGGGGGCTTGGGCTGAAGCTTTCTTT
TRBJ2-3 NA TRBV7-3 TRBD2 CASSLIAGTSTDTQYF TGTGCCAGCAGCCTAATAGCGGGAACTAGCACAGATACGCAGTATTTT
TRBJ1-3 NA TRBV7-3 NA CASSPRQSSGNTIYF TGTGCCAGCAGCCCCCGACAGAGCTCTGGAAACACCATATATTTT
TRBJ2-1 NA TRBV7-2 TRBD2 CASSLGGTTYHEQFF TGTGCCAGCAGCCTTGGGGGGACTACCTACCATGAGCAGTTCTTC
TRBJ2-3 NA TRBV20-1 TRBD2 CSASAGRGARDTQYF TGCAGTGCTAGTGCCGGGCGGGGGGCCCGAGATACGCAGTATTTT
TRBJ2-1 NA TRBV27 TRBD1 CASRAGQGINEQFF TGTGCCAGCAGAGCTGGACAGGGAATCAATGAGCAGTTCTTC
TRBJ2-1 NA TRBV5-4 TRBD2 CASSGGGADNEQFF TGTGCCAGCAGCGGCGGGGGGGCAGACAATGAGCAGTTCTTC